This T cell receptor (beta chain) was captured in a study of Graves' ophthalmopathy and Graves' hyperthyroidism. Study in general: Peripheral blood was gathered at first diagnosis, ahead of any treatment whatsoever.

Investigators amplified TCR beta CDR3 regions from RNA transcripts. HTBI primers were employed in first-round RT-PCR, then a second-round multiplex PCR followed. In TCRdb, the multiplex PCR reads were re-called with MiXCR into one record per CDR3 protein. The sample yields roughly 160,000 distinct CDR3 sequences, roughly two fifths seen once. V was trimmed by 2 bases and J by 6 bases, leaving 19 bases between them. The length of the CDR3 is 16 residues. In germline, CDR1 is DFQATT, CDR2 SNEGSKA (reference sequence). About this clonotype itself: Its antigen is unknown.

General study findings and limits: Most thyroid-expanded clonotypes exceeding 0.001 frequency were also found in blood. With 70.59% sensitivity and 72% to 85% specificity, the model predicted ophthalmopathy progression.

The chain joins TRBV20-1 to TRBJ2-2, with D unclear. The clonotype originates from a man aged 30-40 years with Graves' ophthalmopathy. Material for sequencing was peripheral blood. The CDR3 coding sequence is TGCAGTGCTAGATCCCCCCCCTCTGGGGATTCCGGGGAGCTGTTTTTT. Translation: CSARSPPSGDSGELFF.